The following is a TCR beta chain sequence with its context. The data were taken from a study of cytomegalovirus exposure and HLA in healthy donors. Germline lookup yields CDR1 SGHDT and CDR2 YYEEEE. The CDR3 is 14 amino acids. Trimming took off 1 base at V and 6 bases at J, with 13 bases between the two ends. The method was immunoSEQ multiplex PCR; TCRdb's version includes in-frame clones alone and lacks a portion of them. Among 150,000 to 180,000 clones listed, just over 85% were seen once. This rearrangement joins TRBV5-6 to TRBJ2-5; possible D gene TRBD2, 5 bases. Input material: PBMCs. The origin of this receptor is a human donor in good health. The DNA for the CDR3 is TGTGCCAGCAGCTTGTATCGGGGAGCAAAGACCCAGTACTTC. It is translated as CASSLYRGAKTQYF.